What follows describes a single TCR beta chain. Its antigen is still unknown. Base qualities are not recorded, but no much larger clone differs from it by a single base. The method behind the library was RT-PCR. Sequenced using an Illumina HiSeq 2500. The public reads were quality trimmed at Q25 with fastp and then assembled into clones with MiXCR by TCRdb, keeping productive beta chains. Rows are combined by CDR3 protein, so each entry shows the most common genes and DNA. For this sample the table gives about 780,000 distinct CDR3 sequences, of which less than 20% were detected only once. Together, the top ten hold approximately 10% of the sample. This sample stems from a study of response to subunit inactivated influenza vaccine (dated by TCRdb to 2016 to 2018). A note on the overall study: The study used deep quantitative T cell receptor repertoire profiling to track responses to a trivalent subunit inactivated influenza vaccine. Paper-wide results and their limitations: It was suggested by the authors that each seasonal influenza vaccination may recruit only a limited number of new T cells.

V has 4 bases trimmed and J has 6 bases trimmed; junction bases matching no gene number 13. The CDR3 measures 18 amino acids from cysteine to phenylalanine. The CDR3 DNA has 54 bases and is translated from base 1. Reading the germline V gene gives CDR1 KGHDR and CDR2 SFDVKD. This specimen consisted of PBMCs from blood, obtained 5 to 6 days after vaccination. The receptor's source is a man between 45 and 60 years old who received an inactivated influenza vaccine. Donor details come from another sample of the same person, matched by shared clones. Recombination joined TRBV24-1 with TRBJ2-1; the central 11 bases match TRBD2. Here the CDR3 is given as CATSDYPSSGRPLNEQFF. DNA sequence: TGTGCCACCAGTGACTACCCGTCTAGCGGGAGGCCTCTCAATGAGCAGTTCTTC.